This T cell receptor beta chain was identified in a study of radiotherapy plus CTLA-4 blockade in lung cancer. Study-level background: Objective responses were recorded in about 18% of patients, with disease control recorded in 25% to 35%. Study results and caveats: Dynamics of early blood T cell clones, together with interferon-beta, were reportedly the best predictors of response. Tumor-derived TCR clones expanded in blood after radiotherapy plus ipilimumab.

Generated by immunoSEQ multiplex PCR, the TCRdb table keeps only in-frame clones and is missing some. The sample lists about 73,000 clones; over 75% were seen once. CDR3 size: 18 residues. CDR1 SEHNR and CDR2 FQNEAQ come from the germline V gene (reference sequence). Trimming shortened V by 1 base and J by 6 bases, and 24 bases separated the two germline ends. The sample holds many counts of this clone. The target antigen is unknown. This specimen was peripheral blood, taken from a patient treated with radiotherapy plus ipilimumab. The chain employs TRBV7-9 and TRBJ1-2; D unresolved. The clonotype was recovered from a human donor with non-small cell lung cancer that progressed on radiotherapy plus ipilimumab. The CDR3 DNA follows: TGTGCCAGCAGCTTAGGCGAACTACTCCTAACTCATGGGGATGGCTACACCTTC. Its protein product is CASSLGELLLTHGDGYTF.